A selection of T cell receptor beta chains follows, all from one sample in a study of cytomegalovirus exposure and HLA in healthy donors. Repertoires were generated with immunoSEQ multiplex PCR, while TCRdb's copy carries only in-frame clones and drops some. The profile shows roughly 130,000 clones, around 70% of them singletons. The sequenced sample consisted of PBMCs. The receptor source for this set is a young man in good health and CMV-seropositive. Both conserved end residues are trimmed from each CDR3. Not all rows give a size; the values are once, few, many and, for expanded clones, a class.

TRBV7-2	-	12	ASSFVPGTYEQY
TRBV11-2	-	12	ASRRLAGVDEQF
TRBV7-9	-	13	ASSRSGLPSGELF
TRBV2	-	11	ASSEWRGNTIY
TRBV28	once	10	ASSLVGKTQY
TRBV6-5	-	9	ASSLAESWF
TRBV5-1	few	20	ASSPGTGKGTRGLYNTGELF
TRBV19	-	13	ASSLAGQGVYEQY
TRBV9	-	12	ASSVGQGRDEQY
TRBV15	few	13	ATSRGQGFSEKLF
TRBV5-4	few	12	ASSPGTGRTEAF
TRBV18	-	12	ASSPQQVYNEQF
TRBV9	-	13	ASSVTSGTQETQY
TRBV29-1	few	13	SVDGISLGAVEAF
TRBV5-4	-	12	ASSFERGPTEAF
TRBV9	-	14	ASSVISGSSYNEQF
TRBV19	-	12	ASIPLGGRYGYT
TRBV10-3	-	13	AIRNPSASTDTQY
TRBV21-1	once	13	ASSARQVPNQPQH